One TCR beta chain is described in this entry. The V and J ends lost 4 bases and 4 bases respectively, with 15 bases between them. The CDR3 consists of 15 residues. Germline CDR1 and CDR2: SGHNT and YYREEE (reference sequence). Only in-frame clones appear in the TCRdb table, and some are missing; sequencing was by immunoSEQ multiplex PCR. Of roughly 150,000 clones in the sample, roughly 90% were seen once. These data are taken from a study of T cell responses to AZD1222 COVID-19 vaccine. This TCR derives from an adult in good health. The rearrangement joins TRBV5-4 to TRBJ2-1; D is possibly TRBD1 or TRBD2 (5 bases each). Sequencing was performed on peripheral blood, taken on day 0 of AZD1222 vaccination. CDR3: CASSLPEGLYNEQFF. As DNA, the CDR3 is TGTGCCAGCAGCCTCCCTGAGGGGCTTTACAATGAGCAGTTCTTC.